This TCR beta chain was found in a study of siplizumab effects on memory and regulatory T cells. Study-wide results and limits: Naive T cells appeared more varied than memory cells and looked like key alloresponse contributors.

This clone was counted once. Its specificity is not known. Produced via immunoSEQ multiplex PCR; TCRdb's table is partial and in-frame only. The sample shows about 98,000 clones, more than 85% of them seen only once. The material sequenced was CD4+ T cells sorted from blood. This clonotype was sampled from a human donor in good health.

CDR3 nucleotides: TGTGCCAGCAGTCTCGAAAGCTCCTACGAGCAGTACTTC. Translation: CASSLESSYEQYF. V is TRBV6-1 and J is TRBJ2-7, with unresolved D. CDR3 length equals 13 residues. V lost 5 bases and J 0 bases, leaving 8 bases between the germline ends. Germline values: CDR1 MNHNS, CDR2 SASEGT.